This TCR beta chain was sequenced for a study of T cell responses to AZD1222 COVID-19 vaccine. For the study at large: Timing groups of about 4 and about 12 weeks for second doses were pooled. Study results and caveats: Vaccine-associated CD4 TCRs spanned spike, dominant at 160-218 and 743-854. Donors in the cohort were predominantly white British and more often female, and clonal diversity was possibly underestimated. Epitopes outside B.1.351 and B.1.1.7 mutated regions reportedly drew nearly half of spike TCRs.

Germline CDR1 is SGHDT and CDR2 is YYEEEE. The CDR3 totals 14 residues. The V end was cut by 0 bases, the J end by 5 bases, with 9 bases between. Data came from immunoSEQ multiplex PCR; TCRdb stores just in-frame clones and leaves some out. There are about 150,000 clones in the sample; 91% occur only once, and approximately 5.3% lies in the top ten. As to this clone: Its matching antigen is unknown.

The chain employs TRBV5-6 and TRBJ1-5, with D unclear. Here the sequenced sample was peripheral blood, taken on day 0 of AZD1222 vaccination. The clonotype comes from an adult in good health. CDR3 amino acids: CASSLARSYQPQHF. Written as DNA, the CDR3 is TGTGCCAGCAGCTTGGCCAGAAGTTATCAGCCCCAGCATTTT. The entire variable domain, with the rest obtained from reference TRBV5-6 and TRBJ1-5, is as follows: DAGVTQSPTHLIKTRGQQVTLRCSPKSGHDTVSWYQQALGQGPQFIFQYYEEEERQRGNFPDRFSGHQFPNYSSELNVNALLLGDSALYLCASSLARSYQPQHFGDGTRLSIL.